These 20 T cell receptor beta chains were sequenced from one sample in a study of blood T cell repertoires in COVID-19. Produced via immunoSEQ multiplex PCR; TCRdb's table is partial and in-frame only. The sample lists nearly 300,000 clones; just under 90% were seen once. The sequencing sample was made of PBMCs or T cells enriched from blood (not recorded which). Source of these receptors: a woman aged 45 to 65 who had been exposed to COVID-19.

The chain couples TRBV4-1 to TRBJ1-1; the D gene is possibly TRBD1 (6 bases). This CDR3 comprises 15 residues. Germline CDR1 and CDR2: MGHRA and YSYEKL. Trimming pared 0 bases from V and 4 bases from J, leaving 12 bases between. The CDR3 coding sequence is TGCGCCAGCAGCCAAGAGGGCAGGGGTGGCACTGAAGCTTTCTTT. This sequence encodes CASSQEGRGGTEAFF.

This chain connects TRBV5-1 to TRBJ2-7; 7 bases are a match to TRBD1. Trimming took 4 bases from V and 4 from J; bases not matched to a gene: 17. From germline, CDR1 is SGHRS and CDR2 YFSETQ. CDR3 size: 17 residues. DNA of the CDR3: TGCGCCAGCAGCCTGACCTATGACAGGGCTTGGCAGTACGAGCAGTACTTC. This codes for CASSLTYDRAWQYEQYF.

The rearrangement joins TRBV7-2 to TRBJ1-5; D is uncertain. Germline-derived CDR1 and CDR2 are SGHTA and FQGNSA. The V end lost 2 bases, the J end lost 6 bases, and 17 bases lay between the germline ends. This CDR3 is built from 16 residues. CDR3 in amino acids: CASSLPDGSRVQPQHF. CDR3 sequence (DNA): TGTGCCAGCAGCTTACCCGACGGGAGTCGGGTTCAGCCCCAGCATTTT.

The chain is built from TRBV5-6 and TRBJ2-5, with 7 positions matching TRBD1. The CDR3 has 13 residues. The ends lost 3 bases at V and 3 bases at J; junction bases unmatched: 2. CDR1 and CDR2 from the germline V gene are SGHDT and YYEEEE. The CDR3 bases are TGTGCCAGCAGCTGGGACAGAGAAGAGACCCAGTACTTC. This sequence encodes CASSWDREETQYF. The whole variable domain, remainder taken from reference TRBV5-6 and TRBJ2-5, is DAGVTQSPTHLIKTRGQQVTLRCSPKSGHDTVSWYQQALGQGPQFIFQYYEEEERQRGNFPDRFSGHQFPNYSSELNVNALLLGDSALYLCASSWDREETQYFGPGTRLLVL.

The chain recombines TRBV10-3 with TRBJ2-1, with 8 nucleotides matching TRBD2. The V and J ends lost 2 bases and 12 bases, in that order; junction bases with no gene match: 15. CDR3 length: 16 residues. The germline V gene encodes CDR1 ENHRY and CDR2 SYGVKD. Here the CDR3 DNA reads TGTGCCATCAGTGAGACTGTCTCGGGGGGGGCCAGGTTGCAGTTCTTC. This translates into CAISETVSGGARLQFF.

The V and J genes are TRBV28 and TRBJ1-2; D unresolved. Germline assignment: CDR1 MDHEN and CDR2 SYDVKM. V lost 7 bases and J lost 5, with 14 bases in between. This CDR3 spans 13 amino acids. The CDR3 sequence: CASTNLAIYGYTF. The CDR3 DNA is TGTGCCAGCACTAACCTCGCGATTTATGGCTACACCTTC.

The J gene is TRBJ2-1, the V gene TRBV6-5, with 8 bases lining up with TRBD1. After removal of 2 bases from V and 7 bases from J, the junction contained 10 bases not matched to a gene. The V gene's germline CDR1 is MNHEY and CDR2 SVGAGI. This CDR3 has 16 residues. Written as DNA, the CDR3 is TGTGCCAGCAGTTACATTAGGACAGGGAGTTGGAATGAGCAGTTCTTC. Amino acids: CASSYIRTGSWNEQFF.

V gene TRBV2 combines with J gene TRBJ1-4, with a weak D call TRBD1 (5 bases). Trimming stripped 0 bases from V and 12 bases from J, with 17 bases between. CDR3 length: 15 amino acids. Germline V CDR1 and CDR2: SNHLY, FYNNEI. This CDR3 is CASSEALLGVEELFF. In nucleotides, the CDR3 is TGTGCCAGCAGTGAAGCGCTTCTAGGGGTTGAGGAACTGTTTTTT.

Concerning this clone itself: Other DNA sequences in this sample translate to the same CDR3. The rearrangement links TRBV12-3 or TRBV12-4 to TRBJ2-5; a weak D match, TRBD2 (6 bases). V lost 3 bases to trimming and J lost 5 bases, with 10 bases between them. This CDR3 region has 13 residues. CDR3 sequence (DNA): TGTGCCAGCAGTTTCTCCGGAGGGGAGACCCAGTACTTC. Its translation is CASSFSGGETQYF.

The chain carries TRBV18 and TRBJ2-7; 9 bases fit TRBD1. V was clipped by 4 bases and J by 5 bases; unmatched bases: 6. The CDR3 loop spans 14 amino acids. Germline V lookup: CDR1 KGHSH, CDR2 LQKENI. The CDR3 loop is CASSRTGEVHEQYF. The DNA for the CDR3 is TGTGCCAGCTCACGGACAGGGGAAGTCCACGAGCAGTACTTC.

The chain joins TRBV19 to TRBJ2-1, with 9 bases aligning to TRBD2. CDR1 and CDR2 from the germline V gene are LNHDA and SQIVND (reference sequence). This CDR3 spans 15 amino acids. J gave up 4 bases and V 3 bases, and 4 bases lay outside the gene matches. CDR3 protein: CASSILRGGYNEQFF. The CDR3 coding sequence is TGTGCCAGTAGTATTTTGCGGGGGGGATACAATGAGCAGTTCTTC. The variable domain in full, completed from reference TRBV19 and TRBJ2-1, reads DGGITQSPKYLFRKEGQNVTLSCEQNLNHDAMYWYRQDPGQGLRLIYYSQIVNDFQKGDIAEGYSVSREKKESFPLTVTSAQKNPTAFYLCASSILRGGYNEQFFGPGTRLTVL.

This clone is a singleton in its sample. This rearrangement joins TRBV5-1 to TRBJ2-7; 7 positions match TRBD1. The CDR3 is 14 amino acids. The J segment lost 0 bases and the V segment lost 5 bases, leaving 5 bases of the junction unmatched. The germline V gene encodes CDR1 SGHRS and CDR2 YFSETQ. In DNA, the CDR3 is TGCGCCAGCAGTTCCCGGACAGGCTCCTACGAGCAGTACTTC. It yields the protein CASSSRTGSYEQYF.

The rearrangement uses TRBV30 and TRBJ2-2, with 12 bases lining up with TRBD2. V gave up 2 bases and J gave up 7 bases; unmatched junction bases: 14. The CDR3 runs 18 residues. Germline V lookup: CDR1 GTSNPN, CDR2 SVGIG (reference sequence). CDR3 protein: CAWSQMTSGGRASGELFF. CDR3 in DNA: TGTGCCTGGAGTCAAATGACTAGCGGGGGCCGGGCCAGCGGGGAGCTGTTTTTT.

The rearrangement uses TRBV7-8 and TRBJ1-5; D is unclear. In germline, CDR1 is SGHVS, CDR2 FQNEAQ. CDR3 length: 17 amino acids. Trimming stripped 1 base from V and 0 bases from J, with 13 bases between. CDR3 region: CASSLVAGSLSNQPQHF. The CDR3 bases are TGTGCCAGCAGCTTAGTAGCCGGTAGTCTTAGCAATCAGCCCCAGCATTTT. The entire variable domain, with the rest obtained from reference TRBV7-8 and TRBJ1-5, is as follows: GAGVSQSPRYKVAKRGQDVALRCDPISGHVSLFWYQQALGQGPEFLTYFQNEAQLDKSGLPSDRFFAERPEGSVSTLKIQRTQQEDSAVYLCASSLVAGSLSNQPQHFGDGTRLSIL.

J is TRBJ1-5 and V is TRBV29-1; D ambiguous. The V gene's germline CDR1 is SQVTM and CDR2 ANQGSEA. CDR3 length equals 17 residues. The V end was cut by 4 bases, the J end by 3 bases, with 22 bases between. The CDR3 region has the DNA TGCAGCGTTGTCGGTAAGGAGGGCCCGAGAAACAATCAGCCCCAGCATTTT. Amino acid sequence: CSVVGKEGPRNNQPQHF.

The V call is TRBV28, the J call TRBJ2-7; 11 nucleotides align to TRBD1. V shed 5 bases, J shed 4 bases, and the junction held 4 bases outside the gene matches. This CDR3 spans 14 amino acids. In germline, CDR1 is MDHEN, CDR2 SYDVKM. The CDR3 region has the DNA TGTGCCAGCAGTGGGGGACAGGGGGGATACGAGCAGTACTTC. This gives the protein CASSGGQGGYEQYF.

The chain links TRBV9 to TRBJ2-2, with a possible D match to TRBD1 (6 bases). The CDR3 runs 15 residues. Germline assignment: CDR1 SGDLS and CDR2 YYNGEE. Between the trimmed V and J ends, which lost 4 bases and 1 base, there was a span of 11 bases. The CDR3: CASSLRTENTGELFF. DNA for the CDR3: TGTGCCAGCAGCCTCCGGACAGAGAACACCGGGGAGCTGTTTTTT.

The V call is TRBV19, the J call TRBJ2-7; D ambiguous. This CDR3 is 14 amino acids long. Germline V gene sequence: CDR1 LNHDA, CDR2 SQIVND (reference sequence). V lost 5 bases, J lost 3 bases, and 14 bases lay in between. The CDR3 DNA sequence: TGTGCCAGTAGTCCCGCTTTCAGTCACTACGAGCAGTACTTC. Protein sequence: CASSPAFSHYEQYF.

The chain joins TRBV5-6 to TRBJ1-5; TRBD1 might be the D (5 bases). Germline V gene data show CDR1 as SGHDT and CDR2 as YYEEEE. This CDR3 region has 14 residues. Trimming took off 1 base at V and 7 bases at J, with 12 bases between the two ends. CDR3 amino acids: CASSLTGRYQPQHF. In nucleotides, the CDR3 is TGTGCCAGCAGCTTGACAGGCCGCTACCAGCCCCAGCATTTT.

The chain combines TRBV24-1 with TRBJ2-2; D is possibly TRBD2 (6 bases). The CDR3 spans 15 residues. V shed 9 bases and J shed 0 bases, with 13 bases lying between them. Per germline, CDR1 KGHDR and CDR2 SFDVKD. This chain's CDR3 is CATGGHSPNTGELFF. The CDR3 nucleotides are TGTGCCACCGGAGGGCATAGCCCGAACACCGGGGAGCTGTTTTTT.